This T cell receptor beta chain was obtained from a study of T cell repertoires in cytomegalovirus infection. The overall study: Recently described HLA-C-restricted plus well-studied HLA-B-restricted CMV epitopes were used. From public TCR beta signatures came an indication of both CMV infection and matching HLA type. Overall study results and limits: Across the ex vivo response, the dominant clonotypes were HLA-C-restricted CMV-specific TCR beta clonotypes.

Using its own MiXCR run on the reads, TCRdb lists one record per CDR3 protein. The table has 650,000 to 900,000 distinct CDR3 sequences, 32% seen once. In regard to this clonotype: Its target is not known.

Trimming shortened V by 10 bases and J by 9 bases, and 22 bases separated the two germline ends. CDR3 length: 14 residues. CDR1 is ENHRY and CDR2 is SYGVKD in the germline V gene. This clonotype was obtained from a human donor in good health (CMV status not recorded). Some clones in this sample may be carry-over from other donors' samples. V and J are TRBV10-3 and TRBJ2-1; D gene uncertain. The material sequenced was cultured CD8+ T cells from PBMCs, taken from culture after CMV antigen stimulation. The CDR3 nucleotides read TGTGCCAGCCAAATACGGAGAGGATCGAGTGAGCAGTTCTTC. Amino acids: CASQIRRGSSEQFF.